The 25 T cell receptor beta chains below were found in one sample sequenced in a study of spatial heterogeneity in lung cancer. TCRdb used MiXCR to reprocess the 5' RACE reads, holding one entry per CDR3 protein. The repertoire holds about 23,000 distinct CDR3 sequences, less than 6% seen once, with approximately 4.7% in the top ten. As to time point: sample taken at primary tumor resection. The material sequenced was PBMCs, taken at surgery. The receptors shown here come from a male donor with early-stage non-small cell lung cancer.

Many counts were recorded for this clonotype. The chain has TRBV7-3 and TRBJ2-1; TRBD1 matches 8 bases. CDR3 length: 16 residues. Germline lookup yields CDR1 SGHTA and CDR2 FQGTGA. The V segment lost 2 bases and the J segment 9 bases; nucleotides outside the gene matches: 12. The CDR3 loop is CASSLLGDRGRGEQFF. The CDR3 DNA reads as TGTGCCAGCAGCTTACTTGGAGACAGGGGACGGGGTGAGCAGTTCTTC.

This clonotype showed up just a few times. This rearrangement joins TRBV21-1 to TRBJ2-3; no check of the table's D call, TRBD1, against the DNA was made. TRBV21-1 is recorded as a pseudogene. This CDR3 has 16 amino acids. CDR3 loop: CASSKAEGQGSDTQYF. CDR3 sequence (DNA): TGTGCCAGCAGCAAAGCGGAGGGACAGGGCTCAGATACGCAGTATTTT.

This clonotype was counted ten times or more. V and J are TRBV15 and TRBJ2-7, with 7 bases matching TRBD2. This CDR3 has 14 amino acids. Germline-derived CDR1 and CDR2 are LNHNV and YYDKDF (reference sequence). J lost 5 bases, V lost 5 bases, and 9 bases had no gene match. CDR3 sequence: CATSGGGTSHEQYF. The CDR3 nucleotides read TGTGCCACCAGCGGGGGGGGAACTAGTCACGAGCAGTACTTC.

This clonotype occurred many times. The V gene is TRBV2, the J gene TRBJ2-2, with D perhaps TRBD2 (6 bases). The V gene lost 1 base and the J gene lost 2 bases, with 8 bases spanning the gap. The CDR3 sequence is 15 residues long. From germline, CDR1 is SNHLY and CDR2 FYNNEI. The CDR3 loop is CASSEGTTNTGELFF. As DNA, the CDR3 is TGTGCCAGCAGTGAAGGGACTACAAACACCGGGGAGCTGTTTTTT. The full variable domain, rest sourced from reference TRBV2 and TRBJ2-2, is EPEVTQTPSHQVTQMGQEVILRCVPISNHLYFYWYRQILGQKVEFLVSFYNNEISEKSEIFDDQFSVERPDGSNFTLKIRSTKLEDSAMYFCASSEGTTNTGELFFGEGSRLTVL.

Many counts were recorded for this clonotype. The chain combines TRBV7-8 with TRBJ1-4; D gene unclear. Germline V gene lookup returns CDR1 SGHVS and CDR2 FQNEAQ. Trimming stripped 1 base from V and 0 bases from J, with 6 bases between. The CDR3 consists of 15 residues. The CDR3 loop is CASSLGRATNEKLFF. For the CDR3, the DNA is TGTGCCAGCAGCTTAGGCAGAGCAACTAATGAAAAACTGTTTTTT. Full variable domain (rest looked up from reference TRBV7-8 and TRBJ1-4): GAGVSQSPRYKVAKRGQDVALRCDPISGHVSLFWYQQALGQGPEFLTYFQNEAQLDKSGLPSDRFFAERPEGSVSTLKIQRTQQEDSAVYLCASSLGRATNEKLFFGSGTQLSVL.

This clonotype has a count of ten or more. This chain links TRBV18 with TRBJ2-1, with a possible D match to TRBD2 (6 bases). V was cut by 3 bases and J by 5 bases, with 17 bases left in between. The CDR3 runs to 16 residues. In germline, CDR1 is KGHSH, CDR2 LQKENI. Written as DNA, the CDR3 is TGTGCCAGCTCACCGGGAGCGGGCCGAGGGAACAATGAGCAGTTCTTC. The encoded protein is CASSPGAGRGNNEQFF.

This clonotype occurred many times. This sequence joins TRBV12-3 or TRBV12-4 and TRBJ2-5; D perhaps matches TRBD2 (6 bases). The V end was cut by 2 bases, the J end by 5 bases, with 12 bases between. The CDR3 loop spans 14 amino acids. CDR3 residues: CASSLSGQGETQYF. CDR3 sequence (DNA): TGTGCCAGCAGTTTAAGCGGGCAGGGCGAGACCCAGTACTTC.

This clonotype has ten or more counts. In nucleotides, the CDR3 is TGTGCTAGTGCTGCAGGGGGGGGCACTGAAGCTTTCTTT. Translating it yields CASAAGGGTEAFF. This chain links TRBV12-5 with TRBJ1-1; TRBD1 aligns across 7 bases. The V gene's germline CDR1 is LGHNT and CDR2 FRNRAP. This CDR3 has 13 residues. Trimming at V came to 7 bases and at J to 4 bases, leaving 6 bases not matched to a gene.

This clonotype appeared many times. The V and J genes are TRBV18 and TRBJ2-7, with TRBD1 identical over 7 bases. The ends lost 0 bases at V and 3 bases at J; junction bases unmatched: 2. The CDR3 has 14 amino acids. Germline V gene data show CDR1 as KGHSH and CDR2 as LQKENI. CDR3 in DNA: TGTGCCAGCTCACCACCCCACAGGGGCTACGAGCAGTACTTC. Translated: CASSPPHRGYEQYF.

This clonotype was counted between two and nine times. This chain joins TRBV14 and TRBJ2-4, with D perhaps matching TRBD1 (6 bases). Germline CDR1 is SGHDN and CDR2 is FVKESK. Deletions cut 1 base from V and 0 bases from J, with 13 bases between. The CDR3 length is 17 residues. CDR3 sequence: CASSQAAKGVAKNIQYF. CDR3 nucleotides: TGTGCCAGCAGCCAAGCCGCTAAGGGGGTAGCCAAAAACATTCAGTACTTC.

This clonotype has at least ten counts. The chain combines TRBV3-1 with TRBJ1-1; no firm D call. The germline V and J ends were trimmed by 1 base and 0 bases, with 9 bases remaining between them. CDR1 and CDR2 (germline): LGHDT, YNNKEL (reference sequence). This CDR3 has 15 amino acids. CDR3 amino acids: CASSQGGRLNTEAFF. The CDR3 DNA is TGTGCCAGCAGCCAAGGCGGCAGACTGAACACTGAAGCTTTCTTT.

This clonotype appeared a few times. Since a much larger clone is just one base distant, this may be a read error. V usage is TRBV4-1 and J usage is TRBJ2-5; D perhaps matches TRBD2 (6 bases). The germline V gene has CDR1 MGHRA and CDR2 YSYEKL. This CDR3 region has 16 residues. The CDR3 nucleotides read TGCACCAGCAGCCAAGGGGCCGGGACTTCACAAGAGACCCAGTACTTC. This encodes CTSSQGAGTSQETQYF.

By share of the sample, this clonotype is medium-sized (0.01 to 0.1%). V is TRBV28 and J is TRBJ2-7; no clear D. V lost 3 bases, J lost 1 base, and 7 bases lay in between. Germline assignment: CDR1 MDHEN and CDR2 SYDVKM. CDR3 length equals 13 residues. In nucleotides, the CDR3 is TGTGCCAGCAGTTTCGCGGAATCCTACGAGCAGTACTTC. It codes for CASSFAESYEQYF.

This clonotype was picked up a small number of times. The V and J genes are TRBV5-4 and TRBJ2-7; D uncertain. The germline gives CDR1 SGHNT, CDR2 YYREEE (reference sequence). The length of the CDR3 is 14 residues. V lost 4 bases to trimming and J lost 4 bases, with 15 bases between them. The CDR3 nucleotides read TGTGCCAGCAGCCTCGATGTGGTGTCGTACGAGCAGTACTTC. The encoded protein is CASSLDVVSYEQYF.

There are many counts of this clonotype. V usage is TRBV7-9 and J usage is TRBJ1-4; D unresolved. This CDR3 has 14 residues. The germline gives CDR1 SEHNR, CDR2 FQNEAQ (reference sequence). V was clipped by 2 bases and J by 5 bases, with 9 bases between them. The CDR3 protein is CASSLPLINEKLFF. CDR3 sequence (DNA): TGTGCCAGCAGCTTACCGCTCATAAATGAAAAACTGTTTTTT.

At least ten counts were recorded for this clonotype. The rearrangement uses TRBV5-6 and TRBJ2-6; 9 nucleotides align to TRBD1. Trimming removed 4 bases from V and 4 bases from J; junction bases left unmatched: 6. CDR3 length: 16 residues. The germline V gene encodes CDR1 SGHDT and CDR2 YYEEEE. For the CDR3, the DNA is TGTGCCAGCAGCCGACACAGGGGGCTCGGGGCCAACGTCCTGACTTTC. As protein: CASSRHRGLGANVLTF.

In its sample, this clonotype was seen many times. The V and J genes are TRBV4-2 and TRBJ2-2; D is perhaps TRBD1 or TRBD2 (5 bases each). The ends were cut back, 3 bases at V and 7 bases at J, with 12 bases in the middle. Germline V gene sequence: CDR1 LGHNA, CDR2 YNFKEQ. The CDR3 is 14 residues long. CDR3 sequence reads: CASSQFDSGGELFF. CDR3 nucleotide sequence: TGTGCCAGCAGCCAGTTTGACAGCGGCGGGGAGCTGTTTTTT.

This clonotype has a count of ten or more. The rearrangement uses TRBV5-1 and TRBJ1-1; D gene ambiguous. CDR1 and CDR2 (germline): SGHRS, YFSETQ. V lost 0 bases and J lost 4, with 7 bases in between. The CDR3 covers 13 residues. The CDR3 coding sequence is TGCGCCAGCAGCTTGGCCACGGGCACTGAAGCTTTCTTT. Amino acid sequence: CASSLATGTEAFF.

This clonotype was recorded at least ten times. The chain couples TRBV12-3 or TRBV12-4 to TRBJ2-7; the D is unclear. The V end lost 3 bases, the J end lost 0 bases, and 9 bases lay between the germline ends. The CDR3 spans 14 residues. The CDR3, as DNA: TGTGCCAGCAGTTTGCGGCAGCTCTCCTACGAGCAGTACTTC. It encodes CASSLRQLSYEQYF.

In its sample, this clonotype was seen many times. The chain is built from TRBV5-6 and TRBJ2-3, with D tentatively TRBD2 (7 bases). The CDR3 runs 17 residues. V was clipped by 0 bases and J by 0 bases, with 14 bases between them. Looked up from germline, CDR1 is SGHDT and CDR2 is YYEEEE. The CDR3 nucleotides read TGTGCCAGCAGCTTGGAACGGGCGGGGGCTAGCACAGATACGCAGTATTTT. This sequence encodes CASSLERAGASTDTQYF.

This clonotype was seen ten or more times. The chain has TRBV11-2 and TRBJ1-5; D ambiguous. The CDR3 totals 15 residues. Trimming removed 0 bases from V and 6 bases from J, with 12 bases in between. Germline lookup yields CDR1 SGHAT and CDR2 FQNNGV. CDR3 sequence (DNA): TGTGCCAGCAGCTTAGATCAGTCGGGGTTTCAGCCCCAGCATTTT. Protein: CASSLDQSGFQPQHF.

This clonotype was found many times. The chain recombines TRBV6-5 with TRBJ2-3; 8 bases align to TRBD2. The CDR3 is 16 amino acids. Germline V gene lookup returns CDR1 MNHEY and CDR2 SVGAGI. V shed 2 bases, J shed 4 bases, and the junction held 8 bases outside the gene matches. CDR3: CASSYEGTRGADTQYF. Here the CDR3 DNA reads TGTGCCAGCAGTTACGAAGGGACTAGGGGGGCAGATACGCAGTATTTT.

This clonotype was counted ten times or more. V gene TRBV7-2 combines with J gene TRBJ2-5; D remains ambiguous. The CDR3 sequence is 14 residues long. The V gene lost 1 base and the J gene lost 1 base, with 7 bases spanning the gap. In germline, CDR1 is SGHTA, CDR2 FQGNSA. DNA of the CDR3: TGTGCCAGCAGCTTAGGGCGGACCCAAGAGACCCAGTACTTC. It specifies CASSLGRTQETQYF.

Many counts were recorded for this clonotype. The CDR3 sequence is CASSLRQGAVGYYGYTF. The CDR3 region has the DNA TGTGCCAGCAGTTTACGACAGGGGGCGGTCGGTTACTATGGCTACACCTTC. The rearrangement uses TRBV27 and TRBJ1-2, with TRBD1 matching over 10 bases. The germline V gene has CDR1 MNHEY and CDR2 SMNVEV (reference sequence). This CDR3 has 17 amino acids. V gave up 2 bases and J gave up 3 bases; unmatched junction bases: 9.

This chain connects TRBV5-4 to TRBJ2-3, with a tentative D call TRBD2 (6 bases). CDR3 size: 16 residues. The V and J ends lost 3 bases and 2 bases respectively, with 16 bases between them. Germline V CDR1 and CDR2: SGHNT, YYREEE (reference sequence). This chain's CDR3 is CASSSGGGGNTDTQYF. Here the CDR3 DNA reads TGTGCCAGCAGCTCCGGGGGTGGCGGAAACACAGATACGCAGTATTTT.